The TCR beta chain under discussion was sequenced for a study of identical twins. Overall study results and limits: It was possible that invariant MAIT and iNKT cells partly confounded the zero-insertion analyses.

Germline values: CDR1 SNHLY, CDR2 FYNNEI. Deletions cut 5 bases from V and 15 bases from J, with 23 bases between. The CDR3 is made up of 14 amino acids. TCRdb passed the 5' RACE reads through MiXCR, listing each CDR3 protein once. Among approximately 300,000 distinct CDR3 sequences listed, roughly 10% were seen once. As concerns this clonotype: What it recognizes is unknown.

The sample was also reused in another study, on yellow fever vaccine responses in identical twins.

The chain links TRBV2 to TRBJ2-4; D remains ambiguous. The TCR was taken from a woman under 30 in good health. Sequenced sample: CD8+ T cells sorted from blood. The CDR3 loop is CASSSSKDKMVRYF. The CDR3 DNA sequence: TGTGCCAGCAGTTCCAGTAAAGACAAAATGGTTCGGTACTTC.